This TCR beta chain was captured by sequencing in a study of cytomegalovirus exposure and HLA in healthy donors. Overall study context: Roughly 85 million unique TCRs from HLA-typed donors made up an early data release.

The PCR ran on 60 Vbeta and 13 Jbeta primers. TCRdb's table, derived via immunoSEQ multiplex PCR, lists solely in-frame clones and lacks some. The top ten clones hold 0.94% of a sample with some 130,000 clones, 60% to 80% of them seen once. The ends lost 2 bases at V and 4 bases at J; junction bases unmatched: 5. This CDR3 has 15 residues. The V gene's germline CDR1 is SGHRS and CDR2 YFSETQ. The source is a woman aged 55-70 years in good health and CMV-seronegative. The source material was PBMCs. This chain links TRBV5-1 with TRBJ2-1; 8 bases match TRBD2. The CDR3: CASSFSGRTYNEQFF. CDR3 bases: TGCGCCAGCAGCTTCAGCGGGAGAACGTACAATGAGCAGTTCTTC.